This TCR beta chain appears in the sequencing data of a study of post-analysis software for immune sequencing data. Sequencing libraries made from TCR beta cDNA carried unique molecular identifiers. T cells numbering roughly 1 to 10 million gave rise to 500,000 to 600,000 cDNA molecules. TCRdb used MiXCR to reprocess the PCR reads, holding one entry per CDR3 protein. The top ten hold 6% of the sample, which has a few hundred thousand distinct CDR3 sequences, 30% to 40% seen once. Overall study findings and caveats: TRBV5-6, TRBV5-1 and TRBV20-1 belonged to a set of about 5 TRBV segments that were more frequent in patients than controls. Versus controls, multiple sclerosis patients showed significantly lower diversity (normalized Chao1).

Details on this clonotype: Its antigen is still unknown.

Germline CDR1 is DFQATT and CDR2 is SNEGSKA (reference sequence). The V gene lost 6 bases and the J gene lost 7 bases, with 16 bases spanning the gap. This CDR3 region has 13 residues. The TCR comes from a girl aged 2 to 17 with multiple sclerosis. The sample was blood. The chain links TRBV20-1 to TRBJ1-5; a possible D gene is TRBD1 (5 bases). This CDR3 reads CSALGRDRQPQHF. CDR3 nucleotide sequence: TGCAGTGCGTTGGGCAGGGATCGCCAGCCCCAGCATTTT.